This T cell receptor beta chain was identified during a study of blood T cell repertoires in COVID-19. Whole-study context: PBMCs, B-cell-depleted T cells, or T cells were the source of the cDNA or gDNA that made up the material.

The CDR3 covers 15 residues. Germline-derived CDR1 and CDR2 are SGHAT and FQNNGV. Losses at the gene ends were 5 bases for V and 9 bases for J; bases not matched to a gene: 15. In the study's own analysis: Reference gene primer amplification gave nucleated cell count estimates. Profiling relied on immunoSEQ multiplex PCR, and the TCRdb table lists in-frame clones only, not all of them. D and trimming come from the DNA, and the V and J calls and clone size come from that table. The table includes approximately 400,000 clones, approximately 89% detected once. This clonotype was obtained from a man aged 25-45 years who had recovered from COVID-19. Sequencing was done on a sample of PBMCs or T cells enriched from blood (not recorded which). The chain uses TRBV11-2 and TRBJ2-7, with 8 bases identical to TRBD1. The CDR3 spells CASSHIRTGLLSQYF. The CDR3 nucleotides read TGTGCCAGCAGCCACATTAGGACAGGGCTGCTCTCGCAGTACTTC.